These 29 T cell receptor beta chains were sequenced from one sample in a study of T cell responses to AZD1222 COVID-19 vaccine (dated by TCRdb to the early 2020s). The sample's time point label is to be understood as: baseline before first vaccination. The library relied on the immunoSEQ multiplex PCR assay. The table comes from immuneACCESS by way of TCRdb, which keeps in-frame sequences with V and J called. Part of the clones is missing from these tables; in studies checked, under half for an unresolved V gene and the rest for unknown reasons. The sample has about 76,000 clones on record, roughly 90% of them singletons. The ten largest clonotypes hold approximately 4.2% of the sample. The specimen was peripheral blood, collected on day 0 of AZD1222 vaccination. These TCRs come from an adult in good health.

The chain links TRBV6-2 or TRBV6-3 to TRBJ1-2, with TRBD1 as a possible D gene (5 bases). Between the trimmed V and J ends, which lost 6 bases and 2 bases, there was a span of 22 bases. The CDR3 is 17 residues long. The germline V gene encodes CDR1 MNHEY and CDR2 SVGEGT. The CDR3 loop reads CASSSVRTRDKNYGYTF. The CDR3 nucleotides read TGTGCCAGCAGCTCAGTCCGGACCAGGGATAAAAACTATGGCTACACCTTC.

The CDR3 is CAISTTQGNYGYTF. DNA for the CDR3: TGTGCCATCAGTACTACGCAGGGGAACTATGGCTACACCTTC. V gene TRBV10-3 combines with J gene TRBJ1-2, with a possible D match to TRBD1 (6 bases). Germline lookup yields CDR1 ENHRY and CDR2 SYGVKD. This CDR3 is built from 14 residues. Trimming cost V 5 bases and J 2 bases, with 12 bases left between them.

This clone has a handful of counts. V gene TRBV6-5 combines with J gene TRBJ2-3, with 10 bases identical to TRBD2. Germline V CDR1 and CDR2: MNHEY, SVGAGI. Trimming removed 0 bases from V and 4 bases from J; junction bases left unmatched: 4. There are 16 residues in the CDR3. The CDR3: CASSYSLAGVSDTQYF. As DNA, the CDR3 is TGTGCCAGCAGTTACTCCCTAGCGGGAGTTTCAGATACGCAGTATTTT.

The CDR3 region has the DNA TGTGCCAGCAGAAAGGGACACCGTGAAGCTTTCTTT. It translates to CASRKGHREAFF. J is TRBJ1-1 and V is TRBV13; tentatively, D is TRBD1 (6 bases). Germline values: CDR1 PRHDT, CDR2 FYEKMQ (reference sequence). The CDR3 sequence is 12 residues long. The V end lost 6 bases, the J end lost 7 bases, and 12 bases lay between the germline ends.

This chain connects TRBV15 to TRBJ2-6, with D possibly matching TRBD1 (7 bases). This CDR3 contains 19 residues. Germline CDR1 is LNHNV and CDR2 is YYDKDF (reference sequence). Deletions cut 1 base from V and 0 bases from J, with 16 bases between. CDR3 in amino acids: CATSRGGGTVASGANVLTF. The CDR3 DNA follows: TGTGCCACCAGCAGAGGAGGAGGGACAGTGGCCTCTGGGGCCAACGTCCTGACTTTC.

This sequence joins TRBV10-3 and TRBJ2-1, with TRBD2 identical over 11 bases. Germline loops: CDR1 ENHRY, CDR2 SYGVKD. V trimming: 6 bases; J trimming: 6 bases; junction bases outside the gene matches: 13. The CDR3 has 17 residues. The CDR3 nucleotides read TGTGCCATCAGAGCCCCCCCCACTAGCGGGAGTTTCAATGAGCAGTTCTTC. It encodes CAIRAPPTSGSFNEQFF.

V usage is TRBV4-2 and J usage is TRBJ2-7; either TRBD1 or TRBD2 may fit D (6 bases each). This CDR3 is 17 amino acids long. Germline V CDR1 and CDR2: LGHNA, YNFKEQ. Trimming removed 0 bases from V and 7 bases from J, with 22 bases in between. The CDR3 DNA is TGTGCCAGCAGCCAAGATCCCCGGGGGCGCGGGATCAGGGAGCAGTACTTC. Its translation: CASSQDPRGRGIREQYF.

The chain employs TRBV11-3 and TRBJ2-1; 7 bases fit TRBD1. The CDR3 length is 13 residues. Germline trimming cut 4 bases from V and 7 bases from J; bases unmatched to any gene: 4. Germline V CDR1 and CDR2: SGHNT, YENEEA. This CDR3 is CASSYQQGNEQFF. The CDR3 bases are TGTGCCAGCAGCTATCAACAGGGGAATGAGCAGTTCTTC.

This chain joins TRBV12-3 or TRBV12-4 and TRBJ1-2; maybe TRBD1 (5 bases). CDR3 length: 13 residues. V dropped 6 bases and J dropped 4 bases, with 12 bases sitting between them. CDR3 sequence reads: CASRTLQGYGYTF. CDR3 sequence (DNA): TGTGCCAGCAGGACACTCCAGGGCTATGGCTACACCTTC.

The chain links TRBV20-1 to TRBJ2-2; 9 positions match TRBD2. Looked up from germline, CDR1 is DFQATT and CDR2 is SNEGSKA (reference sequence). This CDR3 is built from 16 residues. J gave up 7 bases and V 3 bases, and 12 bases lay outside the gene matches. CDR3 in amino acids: CSASDRGGRGHGELFF. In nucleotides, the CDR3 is TGCAGTGCTAGTGACCGCGGCGGGAGGGGTCACGGGGAGCTGTTTTTT.

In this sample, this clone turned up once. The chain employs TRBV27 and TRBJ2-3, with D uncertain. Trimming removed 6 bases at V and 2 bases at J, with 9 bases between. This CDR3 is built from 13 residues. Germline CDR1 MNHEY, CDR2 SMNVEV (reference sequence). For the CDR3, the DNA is TGTGCCAGCAGCGGCTCATTCACAGATACGCAGTATTTT. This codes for CASSGSFTDTQYF.

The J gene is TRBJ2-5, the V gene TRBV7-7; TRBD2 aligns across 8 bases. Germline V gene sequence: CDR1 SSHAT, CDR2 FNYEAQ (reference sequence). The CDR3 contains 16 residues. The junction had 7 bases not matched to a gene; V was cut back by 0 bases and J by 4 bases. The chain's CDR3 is CASSLARAGVGETQYF. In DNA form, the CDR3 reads TGTGCCAGCAGCTTAGCGCGAGCGGGGGTAGGAGAGACCCAGTACTTC.

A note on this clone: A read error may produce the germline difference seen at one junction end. The DNA of the CDR3 is TGCGCCAGCAGCAGTCCCGGGACGGGGACGAGTTACTTT. This sequence encodes CASSSPGTGTSYF. The chain links TRBV5-1 to TRBJ1-1, with D possibly being TRBD1 (5 bases). CDR3 length equals 13 residues. Germline lookup yields CDR1 SGHRS and CDR2 YFSETQ.

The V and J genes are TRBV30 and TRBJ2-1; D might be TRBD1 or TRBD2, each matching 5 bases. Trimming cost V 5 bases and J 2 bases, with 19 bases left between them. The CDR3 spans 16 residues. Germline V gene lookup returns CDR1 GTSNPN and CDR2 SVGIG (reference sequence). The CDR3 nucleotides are TGTGCCTGGGGGGGAACAGATAGTAGGCCCTACAATGAGCAGTTCTTC. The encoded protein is CAWGGTDSRPYNEQFF.

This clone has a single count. The CDR3 DNA reads TGTGCCAGTAGTATACTTAATGAAAAACTGTTTTTT. It yields the protein CASSILNEKLFF. The chain is built from TRBV19 and TRBJ1-4; D unresolved. The germline V gene encodes CDR1 LNHDA and CDR2 SQIVND (reference sequence). The CDR3 has 12 residues. Trimming pared 2 bases from V and 4 bases from J, leaving 2 bases between. The complete variable domain, with remaining parts taken from reference TRBV19 and TRBJ1-4, reads DGGITQSPKYLFRKEGQNVTLSCEQNLNHDAMYWYRQDPGQGLRLIYYSQIVNDFQKGDIAEGYSVSREKKESFPLTVTSAQKNPTAFYLCASSILNEKLFFGSGTQLSVL.

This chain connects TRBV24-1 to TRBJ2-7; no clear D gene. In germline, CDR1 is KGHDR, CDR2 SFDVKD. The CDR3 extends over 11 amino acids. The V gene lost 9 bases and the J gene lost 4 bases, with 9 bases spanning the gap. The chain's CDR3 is CATSSGYEQYF. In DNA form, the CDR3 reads TGTGCCACCTCTAGTGGGTACGAGCAGTACTTC.

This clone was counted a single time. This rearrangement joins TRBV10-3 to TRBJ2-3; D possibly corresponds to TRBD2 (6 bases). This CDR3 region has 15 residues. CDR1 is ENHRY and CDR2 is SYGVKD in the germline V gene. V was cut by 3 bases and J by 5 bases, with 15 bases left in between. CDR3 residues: CAISDVGGSRDTQYF. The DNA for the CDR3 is TGTGCCATCAGTGACGTGGGAGGCTCTAGAGATACGCAGTATTTT.

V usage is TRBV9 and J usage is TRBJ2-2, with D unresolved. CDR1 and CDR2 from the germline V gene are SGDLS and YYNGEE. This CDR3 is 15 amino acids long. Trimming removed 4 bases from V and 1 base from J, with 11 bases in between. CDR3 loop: CASSSPLGNTGELFF. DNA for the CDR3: TGTGCCAGCAGCTCACCCCTGGGGAACACCGGGGAGCTGTTTTTT.

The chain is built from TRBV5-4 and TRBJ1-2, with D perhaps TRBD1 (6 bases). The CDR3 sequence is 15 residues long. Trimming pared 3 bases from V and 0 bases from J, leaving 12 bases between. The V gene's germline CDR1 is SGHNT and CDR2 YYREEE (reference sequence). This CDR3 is CASSSDRSSNYGYTF. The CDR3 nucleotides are TGTGCCAGCAGCTCCGACAGGAGCTCTAACTATGGCTACACCTTC.

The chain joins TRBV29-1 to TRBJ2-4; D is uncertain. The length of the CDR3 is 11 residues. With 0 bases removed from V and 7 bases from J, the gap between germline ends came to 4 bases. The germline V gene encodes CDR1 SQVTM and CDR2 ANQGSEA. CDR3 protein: CSVEDTNIQYF. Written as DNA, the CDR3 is TGCAGCGTTGAAGACACCAACATTCAGTACTTC.

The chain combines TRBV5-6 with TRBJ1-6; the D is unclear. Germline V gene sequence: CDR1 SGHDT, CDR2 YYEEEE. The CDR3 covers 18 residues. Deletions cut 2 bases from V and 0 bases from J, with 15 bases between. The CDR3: CASSLSQTASSYNSPLHF. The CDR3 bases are TGTGCCAGCAGCTTATCACAGACCGCGAGCTCCTATAATTCACCCCTCCACTTT.

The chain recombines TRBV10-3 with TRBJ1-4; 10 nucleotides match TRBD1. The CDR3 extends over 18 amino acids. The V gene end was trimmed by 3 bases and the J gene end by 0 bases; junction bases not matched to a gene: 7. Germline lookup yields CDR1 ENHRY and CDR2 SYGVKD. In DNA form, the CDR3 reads TGTGCCATCAGTGACGACAGGGGGCTTTCATCAACTAATGAAAAACTGTTTTTT. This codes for CAISDDRGLSSTNEKLFF.

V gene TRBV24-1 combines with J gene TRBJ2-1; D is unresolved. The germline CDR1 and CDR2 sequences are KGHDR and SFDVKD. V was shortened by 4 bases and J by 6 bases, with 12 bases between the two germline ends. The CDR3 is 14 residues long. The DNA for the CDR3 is TGTGCCACCAGTGAGGGTTATCTTAGCAATGAGCAGTTCTTC. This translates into CATSEGYLSNEQFF.

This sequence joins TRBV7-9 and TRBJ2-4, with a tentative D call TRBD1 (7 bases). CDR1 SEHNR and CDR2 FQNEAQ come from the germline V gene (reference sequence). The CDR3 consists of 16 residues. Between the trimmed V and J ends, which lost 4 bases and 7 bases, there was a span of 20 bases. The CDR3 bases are TGTGCCAGCAGCTCCTATGCGGGACAGTCTTTTAACATTCAGTACTTC. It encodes CASSSYAGQSFNIQYF.

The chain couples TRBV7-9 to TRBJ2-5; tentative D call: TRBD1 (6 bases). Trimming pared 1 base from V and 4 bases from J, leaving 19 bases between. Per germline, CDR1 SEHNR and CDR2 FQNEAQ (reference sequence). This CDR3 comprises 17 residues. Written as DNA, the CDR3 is TGTGCCAGCAGCTTAGATAGGCCAGGACAGAAGGGAGAGACCCAGTACTTC. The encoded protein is CASSLDRPGQKGETQYF.

CDR3 nucleotide sequence: TGTGCCACCAGTGGTTGGAACACTGAAGCTTTCTTT. Its translation is CATSGWNTEAFF. This chain joins TRBV24-1 and TRBJ1-1; the D is unclear. The V end lost 5 bases, the J end lost 1 base, and 4 bases lay between the germline ends. This CDR3 region has 12 residues. Germline assignment: CDR1 KGHDR and CDR2 SFDVKD.

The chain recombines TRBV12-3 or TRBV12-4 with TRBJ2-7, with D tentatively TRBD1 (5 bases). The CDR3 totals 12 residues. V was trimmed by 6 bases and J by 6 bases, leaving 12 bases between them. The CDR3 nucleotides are TGTGCCAGCAGGCAGGGTCTCAGCGAGCAGTACTTC. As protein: CASRQGLSEQYF.

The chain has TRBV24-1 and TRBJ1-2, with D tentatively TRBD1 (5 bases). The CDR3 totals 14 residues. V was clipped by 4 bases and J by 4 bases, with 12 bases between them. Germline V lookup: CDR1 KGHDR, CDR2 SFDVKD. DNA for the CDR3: TGTGCCACCAGTGACCGGGCGAGGGGCTATGGCTACACCTTC. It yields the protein CATSDRARGYGYTF.

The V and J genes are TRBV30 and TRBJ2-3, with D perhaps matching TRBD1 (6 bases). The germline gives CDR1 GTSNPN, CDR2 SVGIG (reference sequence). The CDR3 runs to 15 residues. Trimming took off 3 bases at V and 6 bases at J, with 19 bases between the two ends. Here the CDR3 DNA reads TGTGCCTGGAGGACCCGGGACAAAGGATCCGATACGCAGTATTTT. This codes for CAWRTRDKGSDTQYF. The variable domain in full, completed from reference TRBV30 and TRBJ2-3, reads SQTIHQWPATLVQPVGSPLSLECTVEGTSNPNLYWYRQAAGRGLQLLFYSVGIGQISSEVPQNLSASRPQDRQFILSSKKLLLSDSGFYLCAWRTRDKGSDTQYFGPGTRLTVL.